This T cell receptor (beta chain) is drawn from a study of metastatic and nonmetastatic thyroid tumors (dated by TCRdb to 2018 to 2020). General notes on the study: For patients with malignant and with benign thyroid disease, the researchers compared repertoires between peripheral blood samples and tumor or nodule tissue samples. Study-wide findings and limitations: TCR beta diversity was reported as significantly higher in malignant tumors than in benign nodules, in both blood and tumor samples.

The V and J ends are trimmed by 5 bases and 0 bases, leaving 7 bases between them. From the cysteine up to the phenylalanine, the CDR3 has a length of 13 residues. Kept here is only the CDR3 DNA, which spans 39 bases and is read in frame from base 1. CDR1 SGHTA and CDR2 FQGNSA were looked up in the germline V gene. Regarding this clone: Its antigen remains unidentified. No qualities accompany the bases; no much larger clone lies one base away.

No treatment had been received by any patient before thyroid surgery. Using T-cell receptor beta sequencing, the study looked back at clinical samples from patients collected from about 2011 to 2019. Receptors were amplified or captured by PCR. Sequenced using an Illumina HiSeq 4000. High-throughput sequencing was used to profile the TCR beta-chain CDR3 region of every patient. Per the authors' processing: The researchers built a classifier to tell apart papillary thyroid cancer patients with distant metastasis, based on CDR3 differences among clinicopathological groups. The Shannon index was used to measure repertoire diversity, and the Morisita-Horn index was used to measure how similar tumor and blood repertoires were. TCRdb applied fastp at Q25 and MiXCR to the public reads, then kept only in-frame beta chains. The V and J calls follow TCRdb's processing rather than the paper's. In all, the sample holds under 6,500 clones, and about 32% of those were seen once. The top ten clones comprise roughly a sixth of the sample.

This chain joins TRBV7-2 to TRBJ1-1; the D gene is not confidently resolved. The sample consisted of adjacent normal tissue. This clonotype was obtained from a female donor with papillary thyroid cancer or a benign thyroid nodule (not recorded which). Some clones in this sample may be carry-over from other donors' samples. Read as DNA, the sequence is TGTGCCAGCAGCCCCCGTCTGAACACTGAAGCTTTCTTT. Translated, this is CASSPRLNTEAFF.